Detailed here is one T cell receptor (beta chain). Its matching antigen is unknown. The repertoire was sequenced with immunoSEQ multiplex PCR; TCRdb's copy has only in-frame clones and lacks some. The table lists 95,000 to 150,000 clones, around 85% of them singletons. This entry is derived from a study of cytomegalovirus exposure and HLA in healthy donors. Study-wide results and limits: Specificity of a few CMV-associated chains for CMV antigens was verified in vitro. It was reportedly the case that the classifier diagnosed cytomegalovirus status with high specificity and sensitivity.

This CDR3 region has 14 residues. Germline V gives CDR1 GTSNPN, CDR2 SVGIG (reference sequence). The V gene end was trimmed by 3 bases and the J gene end by 6 bases; junction bases not matched to a gene: 7. Material for sequencing was PBMCs. V and J are TRBV30 and TRBJ1-5; TRBD1 matches at 8 bases. This receptor was taken from a woman in her thirties in good health and CMV-seronegative. CDR3 sequence: CAWRDPGGGQPQHF. The DNA of the CDR3 is TGTGCCTGGAGGGATCCAGGGGGCGGTCAGCCCCAGCATTTT.